A selection of T cell receptor beta chains follows, all from one sample in a study of Graves' ophthalmopathy and Graves' hyperthyroidism. TCRdb re-called the multiplex PCR reads with MiXCR, one entry per CDR3 protein. The data hold fewer than 650,000 distinct CDR3 sequences, with 22% observed a single time. Specimen: peripheral blood. The source of these receptors is a woman between 18 and 30 years old with stable Graves' hyperthyroidism. Some clones in this sample may be carry-over from other donors' samples. Each CDR3 is given with its conserved first and last residue. The order of the fields is CDR3 DNA, CDR3 protein, J gene, V gene, clone size, D gene. D genes are given only for firm matches. Clone size, where shown, is once, few, many, or a class for clones that have expanded.

TGTGCTAGTGGTTTCCCCGCACAGGGGCGCACTGAAGCTTTCTTT	CASGFPAQGRTEAFF	TRBJ1-1	TRBV12-5	many	TRBD1
TGTGCCAGCAGCCCATCCGGCGGGCCGGGGGAGCTGTTTTTT	CASSPSGGPGELFF	TRBJ2-2	TRBV7-6	many	-
TGTGCCAGTAGTACCCCGGGTTTGAACACTGAAGCTTTCTTT	CASSTPGLNTEAFF	TRBJ1-1	TRBV19	many	-
TGTGCCAGCAGTCTCCCGGGGGGCACGGACACTGAAGCTTTCTTT	CASSLPGGTDTEAFF	TRBJ1-1	TRBV6-1	-	-
TGTGCCAGCTCACCACGTGGGAGCCTGTGGCCCCAGCATTTT	CASSPRGSLWPQHF	TRBJ1-5	TRBV18	few	-
TGCAGTGCTAGAGGAGGCCCCCCCGACAGATCTAACTATGGCTACACCTTC	CSARGGPPDRSNYGYTF	TRBJ1-2	TRBV20-1	-	-
TGTGCCTGGAGTGTACAATGGGGACAGGGTTTCTATGGCTACACCTTC	CAWSVQWGQGFYGYTF	TRBJ1-2	TRBV30	-	TRBD1
TGTGCCAGCAGCTTAAGCGGCAGCGGCTACGAGCAGTACTTC	CASSLSGSGYEQYF	TRBJ2-7	TRBV7-2	many	-
TGTGCCACTACGGACAGGGGCACGGTATATAGCAATCAGCCCCAGCATTTT	CATTDRGTVYSNQPQHF	TRBJ1-5	TRBV19	many	TRBD1
TGTGCCAGCAGTCCCTCAGGCCAGGCGGGTACTGAAGCTTTCTTT	CASSPSGQAGTEAFF	TRBJ1-1	TRBV27	-	-
TGCAGTGCTATGGCGATCCAGATCTCTGAAGCTTTCTTT	CSAMAIQISEAFF	TRBJ1-1	TRBV20-1	many	-
TGTGCCAGAAAAAGGGGCAGGGCCTCCTACGAGCAGTACTTC	CARKRGRASYEQYF	TRBJ2-7	TRBV2	many	-
TGTGCCTGGAGTGTACAAGGGGGTTACGGCTACACCTTC	CAWSVQGGYGYTF	TRBJ1-2	TRBV30	many	-
TGTGCCAGCAGCTTTTCGCCGAATCAGCCCCAGCATTTT	CASSFSPNQPQHF	TRBJ1-5	TRBV7-4	many	-
TGTGCCAGCAGTTACTTATGGGCGCGGGGTTACACCTTC	CASSYLWARGYTF	TRBJ1-2	TRBV6-2/TRBV6-3	-	-
TGTGCCAGCAGCCAAGGACCGGGGGATCAAGAGACCCAGTACTTC	CASSQGPGDQETQYF	TRBJ2-5	TRBV14	many	-
TGCAGTGCCCTATGGACTAGCGGACAAGAGACCCAGTACTTC	CSALWTSGQETQYF	TRBJ2-5	TRBV20-1	-	TRBD2